The clone carrying this TCR beta chain was recorded at least ten times. One entry per CDR3 protein, called by TCRdb with MiXCR from the reads. The sample yields 480,000 or so distinct CDR3 sequences, roughly 12% seen once. Between the trimmed V and J ends, which lost 2 bases and 3 bases, there was a span of 6 bases. Germline CDR1 SGHTA, CDR2 FQGNSA. This CDR3 is built from 13 residues. The data derive from a study of T cell repertoires in cytomegalovirus infection. The chain joins TRBV7-2 to TRBJ2-3; no clear D gene. The sequence derives from a human donor in good health (CMV status not recorded). Some clones in this sample may be carry-over from other donors' samples. Source material: PBMCs. The CDR3 nucleotides are TGTGCCAGCAGCTTAATTTCTACAGATACGCAGTATTTT. Translated: CASSLISTDTQYF.